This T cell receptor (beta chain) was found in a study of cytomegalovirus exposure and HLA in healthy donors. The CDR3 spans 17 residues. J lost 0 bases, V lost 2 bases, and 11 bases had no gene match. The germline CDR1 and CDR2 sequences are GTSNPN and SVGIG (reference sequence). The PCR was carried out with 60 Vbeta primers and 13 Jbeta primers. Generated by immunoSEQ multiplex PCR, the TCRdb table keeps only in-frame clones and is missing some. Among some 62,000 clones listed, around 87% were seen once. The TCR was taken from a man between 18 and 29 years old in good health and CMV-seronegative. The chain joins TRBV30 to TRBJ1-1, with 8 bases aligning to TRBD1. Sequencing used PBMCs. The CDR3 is CAWSSLTGGGLNTEAFF. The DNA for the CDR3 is TGTGCCTGGAGTTCTCTCACAGGGGGGGGTTTGAACACTGAAGCTTTCTTT.